Listed below are T cell receptor beta chains from one sample, sequenced in a study of shared clonotypes between healthy human individuals. Data came from immunoSEQ multiplex PCR; TCRdb stores just in-frame clones and leaves some out. This sample has about 690,000 clones, with about 90% found just once. Sequencing used memory CD8+ T cells from PBMCs. These receptors all stem from a man aged 18 to 30 in good health. Some clones in this sample may be carry-over from other donors' samples. Both conserved end residues are part of each CDR3. D genes are given only for firm matches. Some rows have no size entry. The others give once, few or many, or a class for an expanded clone.

d_gene: .; v_gene: TRBV11-2; len: 15; j_gene: TRBJ2-6; abundance: .; CDR3nt: TGTGCCAGCAGATGGACAGACTCTGGGGCCAACGTCCTGACTTTC; CDR3aa: CASRWTDSGANVLTF
d_gene: .; v_gene: TRBV10-3; len: 12; j_gene: TRBJ2-3; abundance: once; CDR3nt: TGTGCCATCAGTGAGTCGCCAGATACGCAGTATTTT; CDR3aa: CAISESPDTQYF
d_gene: .; v_gene: TRBV28; len: 16; j_gene: TRBJ2-5; abundance: .; CDR3nt: TGTGCCAGCAGTCAATTAGGGGGAGCTTCCCGAGAGACCCAGTACTTC; CDR3aa: CASSQLGGASRETQYF
d_gene: .; v_gene: TRBV11-2; len: 13; j_gene: TRBJ2-5; abundance: .; CDR3nt: TGTGCCAGCAGCTTGGGAGCGCAAGAGACCCAGTACTTC; CDR3aa: CASSLGAQETQYF
d_gene: .; v_gene: TRBV13; len: 12; j_gene: TRBJ2-2; abundance: .; CDR3nt: TGTGCCAGCAGCTTAGACGACGGGGAGCTGTTTTTT; CDR3aa: CASSLDDGELFF
d_gene: .; v_gene: TRBV19; len: 14; j_gene: TRBJ2-6; abundance: .; CDR3nt: TGTGCCAGTAGAAGAGACTCTGGGGCCAACGTCCTGACTTTC; CDR3aa: CASRRDSGANVLTF
d_gene: .; v_gene: TRBV7-9; len: 17; j_gene: TRBJ1-3; abundance: .; CDR3nt: TGTGCCAGCAGCCCCCCTGCGGGCCTACACCCTGGAAACACCATATATTTT; CDR3aa: CASSPPAGLHPGNTIYF
d_gene: .; v_gene: TRBV7-3; len: 15; j_gene: TRBJ1-1; abundance: few; CDR3nt: TGTGCCAGCAGCTTAAGTCCGGGATCGGGAACTGAAGCTTTCTTT; CDR3aa: CASSLSPGSGTEAFF
d_gene: .; v_gene: TRBV6-6; len: 14; j_gene: TRBJ1-1; abundance: .; CDR3nt: TGTGCCAGCAGTTATAAATCCCTGAACACTGAAGCTTTCTTT; CDR3aa: CASSYKSLNTEAFF
d_gene: .; v_gene: TRBV28; len: 15; j_gene: TRBJ2-1; abundance: once; CDR3nt: TGTGCCAGCAGCCCATTGGGGGACTCCTACAATGAGCAGTTCTTC; CDR3aa: CASSPLGDSYNEQFF
d_gene: TRBD1; v_gene: TRBV11-2; len: 12; j_gene: TRBJ2-1; abundance: .; CDR3nt: TGTGCCAGCAGCTTAGGGGACAGGGAGCAGTTCTTC; CDR3aa: CASSLGDREQFF
d_gene: .; v_gene: TRBV6-4; len: 15; j_gene: TRBJ2-6; abundance: once; CDR3nt: TGTGCCAGCAGTGACGAGCACTCTGGGGCCAACGTCCTGACTTTC; CDR3aa: CASSDEHSGANVLTF
d_gene: .; v_gene: TRBV25-1; len: 13; j_gene: TRBJ2-5; abundance: .; CDR3nt: TGTGCCAGCAGTGTTGGCATTCAAGAGACCCAGTACTTC; CDR3aa: CASSVGIQETQYF
d_gene: .; v_gene: TRBV4-1; len: 15; j_gene: TRBJ2-3; abundance: .; CDR3nt: TGCGCCAGCAGCCAAGATCAATTGAAAACAGATACGCAGTATTTT; CDR3aa: CASSQDQLKTDTQYF
d_gene: .; v_gene: TRBV7-2; len: 14; j_gene: TRBJ2-3; abundance: .; CDR3nt: TGTGCCAGCAGCTTACACCCTAACACAGATACGCAGTATTTT; CDR3aa: CASSLHPNTDTQYF
d_gene: .; v_gene: TRBV28; len: 17; j_gene: TRBJ1-5; abundance: .; CDR3nt: TGTGCCAGCAGTCACCTCTGGACGCGCCATAGCAATCAGCCCCAGCATTTT; CDR3aa: CASSHLWTRHSNQPQHF
d_gene: .; v_gene: TRBV4-2; len: 16; j_gene: TRBJ2-7; abundance: .; CDR3nt: TGTGCCAGCAGCCAAGTCTTAGAAACAGTCGCCTACGAGCAGTACTTC; CDR3aa: CASSQVLETVAYEQYF
d_gene: TRBD1; v_gene: TRBV2; len: 14; j_gene: TRBJ1-2; abundance: .; CDR3nt: TGTGCCAGCAGGGAGAGGGACAGGGAATATGGCTACACCTTC; CDR3aa: CASRERDREYGYTF
d_gene: .; v_gene: TRBV9; len: 17; j_gene: TRBJ2-5; abundance: .; CDR3nt: TGTGCCAGCAGCGTAGGAGGAGGGGGAGGGATCCAAGAGACCCAGTACTTC; CDR3aa: CASSVGGGGGIQETQYF
d_gene: .; v_gene: TRBV14; len: 12; j_gene: TRBJ2-7; abundance: .; CDR3nt: TGTGCCAGCAGCCAAGAGGAGTACGAGCAGTACTTC; CDR3aa: CASSQEEYEQYF
d_gene: .; v_gene: TRBV19; len: 15; j_gene: TRBJ2-7; abundance: .; CDR3nt: TGTGCCAGTAGTATCGCAGCGCAGGGATTGAGCGAGCAGTACTTC; CDR3aa: CASSIAAQGLSEQYF
d_gene: .; v_gene: TRBV10-1; len: 14; j_gene: TRBJ2-2; abundance: .; CDR3nt: TGCGCCAGCAGTGAGACAGGAGGCCGCGGGGAGCTGTTTTTT; CDR3aa: CASSETGGRGELFF
d_gene: .; v_gene: TRBV5-6; len: 15; j_gene: TRBJ2-7; abundance: once; CDR3nt: TGTGCCAGCAGCTTGGGAGGGGCGCGCTCCTACGAGCAGTACTTC; CDR3aa: CASSLGGARSYEQYF
d_gene: TRBD1; v_gene: TRBV9; len: 16; j_gene: TRBJ1-2; abundance: .; CDR3nt: TGTGCCAGCAGCGCCAATACCGGGACAGGGGACTATGGCTACACCTTC; CDR3aa: CASSANTGTGDYGYTF
d_gene: .; v_gene: TRBV7-9; len: 15; j_gene: TRBJ2-2; abundance: .; CDR3nt: TGTGCCAGCAGCTTGGGAGGCTTAAACACCGGGGAGCTGTTTTTT; CDR3aa: CASSLGGLNTGELFF
d_gene: .; v_gene: TRBV5-6; len: 15; j_gene: TRBJ2-7; abundance: .; CDR3nt: TGTGCCAGCAGTCAGGGGATCGCTGGTTCCTACGAGCAGTACTTC; CDR3aa: CASSQGIAGSYEQYF
d_gene: TRBD2; v_gene: TRBV4-1; len: 15; j_gene: TRBJ2-7; abundance: .; CDR3nt: TGCGCCAGCAGCCCCACTAGCGGGACCTCCTACGAGCAGTACTTC; CDR3aa: CASSPTSGTSYEQYF
d_gene: .; v_gene: TRBV7-8; len: 15; j_gene: TRBJ2-5; abundance: .; CDR3nt: TGTGCCAGCAGCTTAGCGTTGGCAGGGAAAGGGGCCCAGTACTTC; CDR3aa: CASSLALAGKGAQYF
d_gene: TRBD2; v_gene: TRBV27; len: 16; j_gene: TRBJ2-5; abundance: .; CDR3nt: TGTGCCAGCAATCCCAGGGGAGCTAGCGGGAGAAAGACCCAGTACTTC; CDR3aa: CASNPRGASGRKTQYF
d_gene: TRBD1; v_gene: TRBV28; len: 16; j_gene: TRBJ2-7; abundance: .; CDR3nt: TGTGCCAGCAGTTTAGCCCCCTATGGGACAGCCTACGAGCAGTACTTC; CDR3aa: CASSLAPYGTAYEQYF
d_gene: .; v_gene: TRBV28; len: 18; j_gene: TRBJ1-1; abundance: .; CDR3nt: TGTGCCAGCAGGACCGATGGCTTTGGCAACCCCCTGATAACTGAAGCTTTCTTT; CDR3aa: CASRTDGFGNPLITEAFF
d_gene: TRBD2; v_gene: TRBV27; len: 14; j_gene: TRBJ2-1; abundance: .; CDR3nt: TGTGCCAGCCTCTCATATAGCGGGCTTAATGAGCAGTTCTTC; CDR3aa: CASLSYSGLNEQFF
d_gene: .; v_gene: TRBV6-5; len: 14; j_gene: TRBJ1-4; abundance: .; CDR3nt: TGTGCCAGCAGTATAACCGGGGTTAATGAAAAACTGTTTTTT; CDR3aa: CASSITGVNEKLFF
d_gene: .; v_gene: TRBV12-5; len: 17; j_gene: TRBJ2-2; abundance: once; CDR3nt: TGTGCTAGTGGTTTGTATGAACAGGGCAGGAACACCGGGGAGCTGTTTTTT; CDR3aa: CASGLYEQGRNTGELFF
d_gene: .; v_gene: TRBV9; len: 15; j_gene: TRBJ1-5; abundance: few; CDR3nt: TGTGCCAGCAGCACCGGAGGTTATAGCAATCAGCCCCAGCATTTT; CDR3aa: CASSTGGYSNQPQHF
d_gene: .; v_gene: TRBV7-9; len: 17; j_gene: TRBJ1-2; abundance: .; CDR3nt: TGTGCCAGCAGCTTAGTACCCCCCGCGGCAGCCCTCCATGGCTACACCTTC; CDR3aa: CASSLVPPAAALHGYTF
d_gene: TRBD2; v_gene: TRBV15; len: 16; j_gene: TRBJ2-7; abundance: .; CDR3nt: TGTGCCACCAGCTATCCTAGCGCGGGAGATGGCAACGAGCAGTACTTC; CDR3aa: CATSYPSAGDGNEQYF
d_gene: .; v_gene: TRBV28; len: 16; j_gene: TRBJ1-3; abundance: .; CDR3nt: TGTGCCAGCAGTCCCCTTGGACAGAACCCTGGAAACACCATATATTTT; CDR3aa: CASSPLGQNPGNTIYF
d_gene: .; v_gene: TRBV28; len: 15; j_gene: TRBJ1-4; abundance: .; CDR3nt: TGTGCCAGCAGTTTAGAGGGCAGGGGTGGTGAAAAACTGTTTTTT; CDR3aa: CASSLEGRGGEKLFF
d_gene: .; v_gene: TRBV28; len: 10; j_gene: TRBJ1-2; abundance: .; CDR3nt: TGTGCCAGCAGCCGGGGAGGCTACACCTTC; CDR3aa: CASSRGGYTF
d_gene: .; v_gene: TRBV11-2; len: 13; j_gene: TRBJ1-1; abundance: .; CDR3nt: TGTGCCAGCAGCCTCCGGACAACCAGTGAAGCTTTCTTT; CDR3aa: CASSLRTTSEAFF